Detailed here is one T cell receptor beta chain. The sample has other DNA sequences that encode this CDR3 too. The data originate from a study of blood T cell repertoires in COVID-19. Per the original methods: It was from reference gene primer amplification that nucleated cell counts were estimated. Sequenced by immunoSEQ multiplex PCR; TCRdb stores in-frame clones only, minus some. The DNA was the basis for D and trimming; V, J and clone size are from that table. Of 320,000 or so clones listed, about 90% are singletons. Assignments of participants to cohorts depended upon their own reported clinical history. The junction had 5 bases not matched to a gene; V was cut back by 3 bases and J by 3 bases. Germline CDR1 and CDR2: SGHRS and YFSETQ. The CDR3 loop spans 14 amino acids.

The receptor was derived from a woman aged 30 to 39 who had recovered from COVID-19. The chain has TRBV5-1 and TRBJ1-1; the match to TRBD1 covers 7 bases. Material: PBMCs or T cells enriched from blood (not recorded which). This chain's CDR3 is CASSSQGGDTEAFF. The DNA for the CDR3 is TGCGCCAGCAGCTCCCAGGGGGGAGACACTGAAGCTTTCTTT.